These 19 T cell receptor beta chains were all obtained from the same sample, sequenced in a study of control samples from healthy donors and cancer patients. The data were produced by immunoSEQ multiplex PCR, yet TCRdb's version contains in-frame clones alone and is incomplete. In the table there are about 160,000 clones, about 94% of which are singletons. Specimen: blood. The source of these receptors is a woman aged 40 to 49 in good health.

V and J are TRBV7-9 and TRBJ1-6, with D possibly matching TRBD1 (6 bases). The V end lost 5 bases, the J end lost 9 bases, and 14 bases lay between the germline ends. Germline CDR1 SEHNR, CDR2 FQNEAQ (reference sequence). The CDR3 contains 14 residues. The CDR3 loop is CASSQGGVGSPLHF. In DNA, the CDR3 is TGTGCCAGCAGCCAAGGGGGGGTTGGTTCACCCCTCCACTTT. Full variable domain (outside the CDR3, taken from reference TRBV7-9 and TRBJ1-6): DTGVSQNPRHKITKRGQNVTFRCDPISEHNRLYWYRQTLGQGPEFLTYFQNEAQLEKSRLLSDRFSAERPKGSFSTLEIQRTEQGDSAMYLCASSQGGVGSPLHFGNGTRLTVT.

The genes are TRBV19 and TRBJ2-7, with 7 bases identical to TRBD1. Germline lookup yields CDR1 LNHDA and CDR2 SQIVND (reference sequence). The CDR3 sequence is 15 residues long. Trimming took 3 bases from V and 6 from J; bases not matched to a gene: 11. CDR3 protein: CASSINIGTVPEQYF. The CDR3 DNA reads TGTGCCAGTAGTATCAACATCGGGACAGTTCCCGAGCAGTACTTC.

DNA for the CDR3: TGTGCCAGTCGGGACAGAAACTATGGCTACACCTTC. This codes for CASRDRNYGYTF. This chain uses TRBV19 with TRBJ1-2, with 7 bases matching TRBD1. CDR1 and CDR2 (germline): LNHDA, SQIVND (reference sequence). The CDR3 length is 12 residues. V shed 8 bases, J shed 2 bases, and the junction held 2 bases outside the gene matches.

The genes are TRBV6-5 and TRBJ1-2; 8 bases fit TRBD1. J was trimmed by 9 bases and V by 7 bases; bases with no gene match: 7. The CDR3 is 12 amino acids. Germline loops: CDR1 MNHEY, CDR2 SVGAGI. The CDR3 protein is CASNPGQGRYTF. CDR3 bases: TGTGCCAGCAACCCTGGACAGGGACGCTACACCTTC.

Concerning this clone itself: The sample carries other DNA sequences with the same CDR3. The rearrangement joins TRBV6-5 to TRBJ1-6; D remains unclear. CDR1 and CDR2 from the germline V gene are MNHEY and SVGAGI. This CDR3 region has 13 residues. V was trimmed by 2 bases and J by 10 bases, leaving 9 bases between them. The CDR3 spells CASSYRVGSPLHF. CDR3 nucleotides: TGTGCCAGCAGTTACAGGGTTGGGTCACCCCTCCACTTT.

This clone has a single count. CDR3 DNA: TGTGCCAGCAGTTTACTCAGGACATCTAAAGGGGGCTACACCTTC. Its translation is CASSLLRTSKGGYTF. The V and J genes are TRBV28 and TRBJ1-2; TRBD1 is a possible D gene (5 bases). In germline, CDR1 is MDHEN, CDR2 SYDVKM. The CDR3 runs 15 residues. V was trimmed by 2 bases and J by 8 bases, leaving 18 bases between them.

The chain has TRBV27 and TRBJ1-1; D uncertain. The CDR3 has 14 residues. V lost 4 bases and J lost 2, with 11 bases in between. Per germline, CDR1 MNHEY and CDR2 SMNVEV (reference sequence). The CDR3, as DNA: TGTGCCAGCAGTTCGGTTAGGTCCAACACTGAAGCTTTCTTT. This translates into CASSSVRSNTEAFF.

This rearrangement joins TRBV3-1 (or the pseudogene TRBV3-2) to TRBJ2-2; D remains unclear. This CDR3 spans 14 amino acids. Trimming cost V 0 bases and J 2 bases, with 4 bases left between them. Germline CDR1 is LGHDT and CDR2 is YNNKEL (reference sequence). The CDR3 DNA follows: TGTGCCAGCAGCCAAGAGGGAAACACCGGGGAGCTGTTTTTT. Protein sequence: CASSQEGNTGELFF.

The J gene is TRBJ2-1, the V gene TRBV29-1, with TRBD2 matching 13 bases. The V gene's germline CDR1 is SQVTM and CDR2 ANQGSEA. Germline trimming cut 6 bases from V and 6 bases from J; bases unmatched to any gene: 5. The CDR3 spans 14 residues. The CDR3 sequence: CSVVRTSGGNEQFF. DNA for the CDR3: TGCAGCGTGGTACGGACTAGCGGGGGCAATGAGCAGTTCTTC.

The V gene is TRBV30, the J gene TRBJ1-2; D gene unclear. The CDR3 consists of 12 residues. Germline V gene sequence: CDR1 GTSNPN, CDR2 SVGIG (reference sequence). V lost 4 bases to trimming and J lost 7 bases, with 13 bases between them. The CDR3 DNA sequence: TGTGCCTGGATGTCCGGGCTACGTGGCTACACCTTC. Protein sequence: CAWMSGLRGYTF. Together with reference TRBV30 and TRBJ1-2, the CDR3 gives the full variable domain: SQTIHQWPATLVQPVGSPLSLECTVEGTSNPNLYWYRQAAGRGLQLLFYSVGIGQISSEVPQNLSASRPQDRQFILSSKKLLLSDSGFYLCAWMSGLRGYTFGSGTRLTVV.

The chain couples TRBV14 to TRBJ1-2; no clear D. CDR1 and CDR2 (germline): SGHDN, FVKESK. The CDR3 loop spans 13 amino acids. Between the trimmed V and J ends, which lost 3 bases and 4 bases, there was a span of 9 bases. The chain's CDR3 is CASSQELFYGYTF. In DNA, the CDR3 is TGTGCCAGCAGCCAGGAACTCTTCTATGGCTACACCTTC.

The chain carries TRBV11-2 and TRBJ2-5; 12 bases map to TRBD2. In germline, CDR1 is SGHAT, CDR2 FQNNGV. This CDR3 has 16 amino acids. The junction had 6 bases not matched to a gene; V was cut back by 2 bases and J by 5 bases. CDR3 sequence: CASSLRGTSGGETQYF. The CDR3 DNA is TGTGCCAGCAGCTTAAGGGGCACTAGCGGGGGGGAGACCCAGTACTTC.

The chain employs TRBV19 and TRBJ1-6, with unresolved D. CDR3 length equals 11 residues. Germline V CDR1 and CDR2: LNHDA, SQIVND (reference sequence). Trimming left V 6 bases short and J 13 bases short, with 10 bases between. The CDR3: CASSDSGPLHF. The CDR3 nucleotides are TGTGCCAGTAGCGACTCGGGCCCCCTCCACTTT.

V usage is TRBV7-9 and J usage is TRBJ1-1; the D gene is possibly TRBD1 (5 bases). Deletions cut 8 bases from V and 11 bases from J, with 24 bases between. Germline CDR1 reads SEHNR; CDR2 reads FQNEAQ (reference sequence). The CDR3 is made up of 14 amino acids. The CDR3 coding sequence is TGTGCCAGCGTCTGGGGGGGTACAACCCCAGACGCTTTCTTT. It specifies CASVWGGTTPDAFF.

The chain joins TRBV27 to TRBJ2-2; D remains ambiguous. The CDR3 has 13 residues. V was pared by 3 bases and J by 1 base, with 3 bases between. The germline V gene encodes CDR1 MNHEY and CDR2 SMNVEV (reference sequence). CDR3 DNA: TGTGCCAGCAGTTTTCAGAACACCGGGGAGCTGTTTTTT. As protein: CASSFQNTGELFF.

The V gene is TRBV9, the J gene TRBJ2-5; a possible D gene is TRBD2 (6 bases). The CDR3 sequence is 17 residues long. Germline CDR1 is SGDLS and CDR2 is YYNGEE. Trimming took off 1 base at V and 5 bases at J, with 21 bases between the two ends. The CDR3 coding sequence is TGTGCCAGCAGCGTACTGGAGGTAGCGGCCCCGGGCGAGACCCAGTACTTC. The encoded protein is CASSVLEVAAPGETQYF.

The chain has TRBV6-6 and TRBJ2-3; no clear D gene. The CDR3 has 11 residues. The V gene lost 6 bases and the J gene lost 2 bases, with 3 bases spanning the gap. Germline V gives CDR1 MNHNY, CDR2 SVGAGI (reference sequence). Written as DNA, the CDR3 is TGTGCCAGCAGGATCACAGATACGCAGTATTTT. Protein sequence: CASRITDTQYF.

This chain links TRBV4-1 with TRBJ1-5, with a weak D call TRBD1 (5 bases). V was pared by 2 bases and J by 9 bases, with 20 bases between. Germline values: CDR1 MGHRA, CDR2 YSYEKL. The CDR3 consists of 16 residues. Here the CDR3 reads CASSQTFAGGIGPQHF. CDR3 sequence (DNA): TGCGCCAGCAGCCAAACTTTTGCGGGGGGGATAGGGCCCCAGCATTTT.

The J gene is TRBJ2-3, the V gene TRBV4-1; possibly TRBD2 for D (5 bases). Trimming shortened V by 0 bases and J by 1 base, and 11 bases separated the two germline ends. This CDR3 contains 16 residues. Germline CDR1 and CDR2: MGHRA and YSYEKL. CDR3 in DNA: TGCGCCAGCAGCCAAGAAGGAGGTATCCGCACAGATACGCAGTATTTT. It yields the protein CASSQEGGIRTDTQYF.